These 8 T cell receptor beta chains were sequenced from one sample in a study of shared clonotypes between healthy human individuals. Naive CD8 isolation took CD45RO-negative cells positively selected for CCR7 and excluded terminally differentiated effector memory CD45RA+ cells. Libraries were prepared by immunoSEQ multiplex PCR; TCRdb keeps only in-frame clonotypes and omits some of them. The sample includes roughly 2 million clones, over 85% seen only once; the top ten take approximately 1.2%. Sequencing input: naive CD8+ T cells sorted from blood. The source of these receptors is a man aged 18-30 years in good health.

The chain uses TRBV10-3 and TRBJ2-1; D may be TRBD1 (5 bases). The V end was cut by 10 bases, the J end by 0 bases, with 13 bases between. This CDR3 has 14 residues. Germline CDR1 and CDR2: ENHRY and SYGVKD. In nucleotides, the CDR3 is TGTGCCACCTTTGACAGCAGCTCCTACAATGAGCAGTTCTTC. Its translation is CATFDSSSYNEQFF.

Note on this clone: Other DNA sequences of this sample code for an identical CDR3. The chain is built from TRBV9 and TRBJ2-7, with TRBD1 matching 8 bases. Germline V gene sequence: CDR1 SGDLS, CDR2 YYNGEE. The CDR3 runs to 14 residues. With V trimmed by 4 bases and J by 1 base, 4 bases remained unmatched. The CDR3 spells CASSFGQGSYEQYF. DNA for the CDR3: TGTGCCAGCAGCTTCGGACAGGGTTCCTACGAGCAGTACTTC.

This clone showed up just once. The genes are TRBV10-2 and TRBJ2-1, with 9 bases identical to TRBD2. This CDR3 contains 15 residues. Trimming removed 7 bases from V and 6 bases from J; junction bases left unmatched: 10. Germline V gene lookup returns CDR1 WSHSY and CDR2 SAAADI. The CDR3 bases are TGCGCCAGCACCTCCGGGACTAGCTTCGGCAATGAGCAGTTCTTC. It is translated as CASTSGTSFGNEQFF.

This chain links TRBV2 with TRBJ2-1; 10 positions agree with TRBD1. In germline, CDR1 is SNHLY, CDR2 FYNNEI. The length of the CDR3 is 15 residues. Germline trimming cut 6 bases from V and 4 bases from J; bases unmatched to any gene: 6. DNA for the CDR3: TGTGCCAGCAGGGTAGGACAGGGGGTTTACAATGAGCAGTTCTTC. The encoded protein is CASRVGQGVYNEQFF.

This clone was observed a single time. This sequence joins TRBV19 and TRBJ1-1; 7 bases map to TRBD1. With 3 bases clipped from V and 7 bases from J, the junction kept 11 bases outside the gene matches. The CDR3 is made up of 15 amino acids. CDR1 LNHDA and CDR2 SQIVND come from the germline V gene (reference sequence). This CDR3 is CASSIETGLIGEAFF. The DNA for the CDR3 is TGTGCCAGTAGTATCGAGACAGGGTTAATTGGTGAAGCTTTCTTT.

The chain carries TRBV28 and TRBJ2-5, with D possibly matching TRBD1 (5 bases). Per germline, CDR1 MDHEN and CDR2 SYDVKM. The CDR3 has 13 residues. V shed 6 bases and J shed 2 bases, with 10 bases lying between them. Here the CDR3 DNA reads TGTGCCAGCAGAACGACAGTTCAAGAGACCCAGTACTTC. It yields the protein CASRTTVQETQYF.

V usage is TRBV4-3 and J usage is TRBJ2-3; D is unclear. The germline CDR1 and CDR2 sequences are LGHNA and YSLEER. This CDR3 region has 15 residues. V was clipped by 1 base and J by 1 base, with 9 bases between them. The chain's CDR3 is CASSQGRAGTDTQYF. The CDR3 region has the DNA TGCGCCAGCAGCCAAGGCCGCGCTGGCACAGATACGCAGTATTTT.

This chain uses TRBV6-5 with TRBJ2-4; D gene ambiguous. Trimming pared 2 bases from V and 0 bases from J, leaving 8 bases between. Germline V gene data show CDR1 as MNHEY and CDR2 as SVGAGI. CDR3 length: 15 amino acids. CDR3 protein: CASSYDGKAKNIQYF. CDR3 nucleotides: TGTGCCAGCAGTTACGATGGCAAAGCCAAAAACATTCAGTACTTC.